Below are 17 T cell receptor beta chains sequenced from a single sample in a study of OX40 agonist ivuxolimab in advanced cancers. TCRdb's table, derived via immunoSEQ multiplex PCR, lists solely in-frame clones and lacks some. The profile shows about 43,000 clones, around 86% of them singletons. Sequenced here: CD4+ or CD8+ T cells sorted from blood, sampled in a trial of the OX40 agonist ivuxolimab. The receptors shown here come from an adult with an advanced solid tumor such as melanoma, head and neck, liver or kidney cancer.

This clone was seen a handful of times. The rearrangement links TRBV10-3 to TRBJ1-5; 10 nucleotides agree with TRBD1. V dropped 6 bases and J dropped 5; count of bases not matched to a gene: 1. Germline CDR1 is ENHRY and CDR2 is SYGVKD. The CDR3 length is 13 residues. In DNA, the CDR3 is TGTGCCATCAGGGACAGGGGGGATCAGCCCCAGCATTTT. The encoded protein is CAIRDRGDQPQHF.

This chain uses TRBV30 with TRBJ2-3; TRBD2 agrees at 10 bases. CDR1 is GTSNPN, CDR2 SVGIG, per germline (reference sequence). After removal of 3 bases from V and 2 bases from J, the junction contained 8 bases not matched to a gene. The CDR3 extends over 16 amino acids. The CDR3 spells CAWRPSGGEPTDTQYF. For the CDR3, the DNA is TGTGCCTGGAGACCTAGCGGGGGAGAGCCCACAGATACGCAGTATTTT.

This clone was detected once. This chain links TRBV6-4 with TRBJ2-2; TRBD1 is a possible D gene (5 bases). Trimming left V 4 bases short and J 2 bases short, with 11 bases between. The V gene's germline CDR1 is MRHNA and CDR2 SNTAGT. The CDR3 runs to 15 residues. As DNA, the CDR3 is TGTGCCAGCAGTGTCGGTCAGGGTAACACCGGGGAGCTGTTTTTT. This codes for CASSVGQGNTGELFF.

The sample holds one count of this clone. The chain has TRBV6-1 and TRBJ2-3, with D possibly TRBD2 on 6 matching bases. V dropped 2 bases and J dropped 5 bases, with 14 bases sitting between them. The CDR3 covers 15 residues. Germline values: CDR1 MNHNS, CDR2 SASEGT. The CDR3 nucleotides read TGTGCCAGCAGTGAACGGGTGGGAGCGGGAGATACGCAGTATTTT. Protein: CASSERVGAGDTQYF.

The chain carries TRBV6-5 and TRBJ1-6; D is uncertain. V was shortened by 5 bases and J by 7 bases, with 15 bases between the two germline ends. CDR1 is MNHEY, CDR2 SVGAGI, per germline. The CDR3 runs to 15 residues. CDR3 amino acids: CASSPTGTANSPLHF. For the CDR3, the DNA is TGTGCCAGCAGTCCCACCGGAACAGCAAATTCACCCCTCCACTTT.

The chain has TRBV7-7 and TRBJ2-3; D is unresolved. CDR3 length: 13 amino acids. CDR1 is SSHAT, CDR2 FNYEAQ, per germline (reference sequence). V was clipped by 3 bases and J by 6 bases, with 10 bases between them. CDR3 bases: TGTGCCAGCAGCTTCGAGTTTGAGGATACGCAGTATTTT. Translated, it gives CASSFEFEDTQYF.

This chain uses TRBV28 with TRBJ2-1; 9 bases align to TRBD2. The CDR3 is 16 amino acids. The ends lost 2 bases at V and 10 bases at J; junction bases unmatched: 12. The germline CDR1 and CDR2 sequences are MDHEN and SYDVKM. CDR3 DNA sequence: TGTGCCAGCAGTTTAGGGCCGGGACTAGCTTTCGAAGAGCAGTTCTTC. Translated, it gives CASSLGPGLAFEEQFF. The full variable domain, rest sourced from reference TRBV28 and TRBJ2-1, is DVKVTQSSRYLVKRTGEKVFLECVQDMDHENMFWYRQDPGLGLRLIYFSYDVKMKEKGDIPEGYSVSREKKERFSLILESASTNQTSMYLCASSLGPGLAFEEQFFGPGTRLTVL.

The chain has TRBV2 and TRBJ2-5; TRBD1 is a possible D gene (5 bases). Germline CDR1 is SNHLY and CDR2 is FYNNEI. V was trimmed by 3 bases and J by 1 base, leaving 15 bases between them. CDR3 size: 16 residues. CDR3 coding DNA: TGTGCCAGCAGTGATTTCATGACAGCCCTCCAAGAGACCCAGTACTTC. It is translated as CASSDFMTALQETQYF.

The rearrangement links TRBV2 to TRBJ2-7; D is uncertain. Germline assignment: CDR1 SNHLY and CDR2 FYNNEI. The CDR3 is 15 amino acids. The V end was cut by 4 bases, the J end by 3 bases, with 16 bases between. The DNA of the CDR3 is TGTGCCAGCAGTGGAAGCCACTACTCAAACTACGAGCAGTACTTC. Amino acids: CASSGSHYSNYEQYF.

The V and J genes are TRBV6-1 and TRBJ2-3, with 14 bases identical to TRBD2. The CDR3 loop spans 14 amino acids. CDR1 MNHNS and CDR2 SASEGT come from the germline V gene. V dropped 6 bases and J dropped 9; count of bases not matched to a gene: 5. The CDR3 loop is CASRGTSGGGTQYF. As DNA, the CDR3 is TGTGCCAGCAGGGGGACTAGCGGGGGAGGGACGCAGTATTTT.

The rearrangement joins TRBV11-1 to TRBJ2-5; 7 bases fit TRBD1. Germline trimming cut 5 bases from V and 4 bases from J; bases unmatched to any gene: 13. Germline CDR1 SGHAT, CDR2 FQDESV (reference sequence). The CDR3 is made up of 16 amino acids. The CDR3 sequence: CASSRDSRARRETQYF. DNA for the CDR3: TGTGCCAGCAGCCGGGACAGTCGTGCCCGACGAGAGACCCAGTACTTC.

V gene TRBV7-2 combines with J gene TRBJ2-1, with 12 bases matching TRBD2. There are 16 residues in the CDR3. The germline V gene has CDR1 SGHTA and CDR2 FQGNSA. The J segment lost 8 bases and the V segment lost 5 bases, leaving 10 bases of the junction unmatched. The CDR3 DNA is TGTGCCAGCAGCGATGGACTAGCGGGAATTTTCGATGAGCAGTTCTTC. The encoded protein is CASSDGLAGIFDEQFF.

The genes are TRBV27 and TRBJ2-7; D not certain. Per the germline V gene, CDR1 is MNHEY and CDR2 is SMNVEV (reference sequence). V was shortened by 1 base and J by 7 bases, with 11 bases between the two germline ends. This CDR3 is 13 amino acids long. CDR3 residues: CASSLLALQEQYF. CDR3 nucleotide sequence: TGTGCCAGCAGTTTATTAGCTCTACAAGAGCAGTACTTC.

The CDR3 sequence is CASSATGPYGYTF. Here the CDR3 DNA reads TGTGCCAGCAGTGCTACAGGGCCCTATGGCTACACCTTC. J is TRBJ1-2 and V is TRBV2, with D maybe TRBD1 (6 bases). V was clipped by 4 bases and J by 4 bases, with 10 bases between them. Per germline, CDR1 SNHLY and CDR2 FYNNEI. The CDR3 runs to 13 residues.

CDR3 region: CASSYSWGADEQFF. The CDR3 coding sequence is TGTGCCAGCAGTTACTCTTGGGGGGCGGATGAGCAGTTCTTC. This chain connects TRBV6-5 to TRBJ2-1; D may match TRBD1 or TRBD2 (6 bases each). Germline assignment: CDR1 MNHEY and CDR2 SVGAGI. This CDR3 is built from 14 residues. V lost 0 bases, J lost 8 bases, and 11 bases lay in between.

V gene TRBV7-9 combines with J gene TRBJ1-3, with D unresolved. The germline V and J ends were trimmed by 5 bases and 3 bases, with 17 bases remaining between them. Germline V gene lookup returns CDR1 SEHNR and CDR2 FQNEAQ (reference sequence). This CDR3 spans 16 amino acids. The CDR3 region is CASSPNSRAGGNTIYF. The CDR3 DNA is TGTGCCAGCAGCCCCAATTCAAGGGCGGGTGGAAACACCATATATTTT.

The chain carries TRBV6-7 and TRBJ2-5, with D perhaps being TRBD1 or TRBD2 (5 bases each). TRBV6-7 is an open reading frame whose function is uncertain. Deletions cut 7 bases from V and 3 bases from J, with 21 bases between. The CDR3 loop spans 16 amino acids. In DNA form, the CDR3 reads TGTGCCAGCACCCAAAAAAGGGGAGTGAGAGAAGAGACCCAGTACTTC. Amino acids: CASTQKRGVREETQYF.